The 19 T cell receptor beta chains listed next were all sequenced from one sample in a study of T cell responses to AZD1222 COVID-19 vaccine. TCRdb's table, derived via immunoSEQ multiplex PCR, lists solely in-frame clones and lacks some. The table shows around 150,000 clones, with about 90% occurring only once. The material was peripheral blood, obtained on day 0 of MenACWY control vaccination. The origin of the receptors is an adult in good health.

The DNA of the CDR3 is TGTGCCAGTATGGCCCCTGGGCGCCTCGGGGGGTATGGCTACACCTTC. The encoded protein is CASMAPGRLGGYGYTF. The genes are TRBV19 and TRBJ1-2; D possibly corresponds to TRBD1 (5 bases). The CDR3 has 16 amino acids. Per the germline V gene, CDR1 is LNHDA and CDR2 is SQIVND (reference sequence). V dropped 7 bases and J dropped 5 bases, with 23 bases sitting between them.

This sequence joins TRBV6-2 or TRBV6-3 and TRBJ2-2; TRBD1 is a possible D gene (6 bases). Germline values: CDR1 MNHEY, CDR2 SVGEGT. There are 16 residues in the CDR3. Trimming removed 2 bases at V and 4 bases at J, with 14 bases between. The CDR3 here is CASSYATGKSTGELFF. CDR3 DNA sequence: TGTGCCAGCAGTTACGCTACAGGGAAAAGCACCGGGGAGCTGTTTTTT.

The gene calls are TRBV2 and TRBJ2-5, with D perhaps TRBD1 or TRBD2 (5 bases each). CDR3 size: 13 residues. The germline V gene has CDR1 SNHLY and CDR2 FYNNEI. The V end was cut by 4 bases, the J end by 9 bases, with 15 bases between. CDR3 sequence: CASSGGRTLSQYF. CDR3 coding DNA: TGTGCCAGCAGTGGGGGACGGACCCTCTCCCAGTACTTC.

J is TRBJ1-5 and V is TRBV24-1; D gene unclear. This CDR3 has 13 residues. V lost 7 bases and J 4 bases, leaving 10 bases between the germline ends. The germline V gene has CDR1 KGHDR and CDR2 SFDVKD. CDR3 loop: CATSRGRNQPQHF. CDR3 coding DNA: TGTGCCACCAGCCGGGGTCGGAATCAGCCCCAGCATTTT.

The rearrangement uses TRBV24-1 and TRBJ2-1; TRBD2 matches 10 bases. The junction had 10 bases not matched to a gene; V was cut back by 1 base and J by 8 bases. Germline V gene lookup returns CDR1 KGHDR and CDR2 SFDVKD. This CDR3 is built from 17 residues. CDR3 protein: CATSDFRASGRLDEQFF. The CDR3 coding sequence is TGTGCCACCAGTGATTTTCGGGCTAGCGGGAGACTCGATGAGCAGTTCTTC.

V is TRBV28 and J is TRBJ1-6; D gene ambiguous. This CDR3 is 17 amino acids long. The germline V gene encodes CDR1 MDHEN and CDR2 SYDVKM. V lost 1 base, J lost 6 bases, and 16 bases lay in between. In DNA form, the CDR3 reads TGTGCCAGCAGTTTATACCGCTCTAATTCGGCTAATTCACCCCTCCACTTT. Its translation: CASSLYRSNSANSPLHF.

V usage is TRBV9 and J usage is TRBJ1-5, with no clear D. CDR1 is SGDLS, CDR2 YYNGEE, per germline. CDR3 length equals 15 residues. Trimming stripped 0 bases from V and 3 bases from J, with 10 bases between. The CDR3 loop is CASSVAPDPNQPQHF. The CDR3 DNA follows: TGTGCCAGCAGCGTAGCTCCCGATCCCAATCAGCCCCAGCATTTT.

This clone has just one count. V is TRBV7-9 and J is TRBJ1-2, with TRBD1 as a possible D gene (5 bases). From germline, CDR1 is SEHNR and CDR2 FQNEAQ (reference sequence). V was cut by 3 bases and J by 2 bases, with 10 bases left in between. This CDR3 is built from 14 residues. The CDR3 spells CASSLGEGNYGYTF. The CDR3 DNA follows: TGTGCCAGCAGCTTGGGGGAGGGAAACTATGGCTACACCTTC. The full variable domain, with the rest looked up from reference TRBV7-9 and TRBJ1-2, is DTGVSQNPRHKITKRGQNVTFRCDPISEHNRLYWYRQTLGQGPEFLTYFQNEAQLEKSRLLSDRFSAERPKGSFSTLEIQRTEQGDSAMYLCASSLGEGNYGYTFGSGTRLTVV.

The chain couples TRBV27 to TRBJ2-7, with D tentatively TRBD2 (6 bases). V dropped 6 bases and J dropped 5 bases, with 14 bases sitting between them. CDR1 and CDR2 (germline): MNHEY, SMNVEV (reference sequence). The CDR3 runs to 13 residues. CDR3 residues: CASSRPASDEQYF. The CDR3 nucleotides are TGTGCCAGCAGCCGGCCCGCTAGCGACGAGCAGTACTTC.

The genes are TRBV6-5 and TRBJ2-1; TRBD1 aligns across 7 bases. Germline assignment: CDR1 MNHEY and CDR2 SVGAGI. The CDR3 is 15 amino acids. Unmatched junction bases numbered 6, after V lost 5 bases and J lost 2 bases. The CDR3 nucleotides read TGTGCCAGCAGTCCGGACAGGATCGCCTACAATGAGCAGTTCTTC. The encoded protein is CASSPDRIAYNEQFF.

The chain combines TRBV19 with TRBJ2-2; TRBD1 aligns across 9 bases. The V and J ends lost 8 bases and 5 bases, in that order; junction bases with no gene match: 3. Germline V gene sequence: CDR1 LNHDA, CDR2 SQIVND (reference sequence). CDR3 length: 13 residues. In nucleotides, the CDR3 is TGTGCCAGTGGACAGGGGAGGACCGGGGAGCTGTTTTTT. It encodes CASGQGRTGELFF.

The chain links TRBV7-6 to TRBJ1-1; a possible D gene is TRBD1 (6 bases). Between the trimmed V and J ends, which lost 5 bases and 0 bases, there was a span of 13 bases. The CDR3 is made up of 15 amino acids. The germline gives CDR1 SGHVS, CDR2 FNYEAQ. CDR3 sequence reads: CASSMMTGMNTEAFF. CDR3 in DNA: TGTGCCAGCAGCATGATGACAGGCATGAACACTGAAGCTTTCTTT.

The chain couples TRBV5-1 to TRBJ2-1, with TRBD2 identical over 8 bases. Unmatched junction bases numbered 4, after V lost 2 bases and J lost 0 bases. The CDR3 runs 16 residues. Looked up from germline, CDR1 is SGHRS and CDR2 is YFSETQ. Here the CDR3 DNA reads TGCGCCAGCAGCTTCAGTAGCGGGGCCTCCTACAATGAGCAGTTCTTC. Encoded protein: CASSFSSGASYNEQFF.

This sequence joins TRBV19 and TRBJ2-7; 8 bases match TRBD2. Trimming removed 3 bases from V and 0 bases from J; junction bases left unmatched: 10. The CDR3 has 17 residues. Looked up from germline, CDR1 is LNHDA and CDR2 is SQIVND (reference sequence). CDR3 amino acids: CASSIGLAGSLSYEQYF. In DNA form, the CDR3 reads TGTGCCAGTAGTATCGGGCTAGCGGGCAGCCTCTCCTACGAGCAGTACTTC.

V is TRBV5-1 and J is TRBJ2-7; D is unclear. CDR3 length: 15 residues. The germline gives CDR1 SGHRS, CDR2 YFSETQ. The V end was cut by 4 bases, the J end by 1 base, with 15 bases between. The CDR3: CASSAGSSRSYEQYF. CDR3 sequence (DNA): TGCGCCAGCAGCGCCGGGTCCTCGAGATCCTACGAGCAGTACTTC. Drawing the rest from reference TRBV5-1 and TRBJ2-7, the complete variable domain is KAGVTQTPRYLIKTRGQQVTLSCSPISGHRSVSWYQQTPGQGLQFLFEYFSETQRNKGNFPGRFSGRQFSNSRSEMNVSTLELGDSALYLCASSAGSSRSYEQYFGPGTRLTVT.

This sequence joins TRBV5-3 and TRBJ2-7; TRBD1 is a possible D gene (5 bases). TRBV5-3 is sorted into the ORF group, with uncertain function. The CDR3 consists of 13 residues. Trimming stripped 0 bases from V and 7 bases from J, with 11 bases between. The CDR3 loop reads CARSLDGALEQYF. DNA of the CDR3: TGTGCCAGAAGCTTGGATGGGGCCCTGGAGCAGTACTTC.

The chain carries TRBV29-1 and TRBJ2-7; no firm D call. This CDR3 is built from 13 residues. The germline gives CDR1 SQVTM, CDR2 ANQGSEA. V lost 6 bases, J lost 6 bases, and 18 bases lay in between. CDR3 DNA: TGCAGCGTCGGACCCTCCTCTAGGTCCGAGCAGTACTTC. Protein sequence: CSVGPSSRSEQYF.

The CDR3: CASSRAAQETQYF. Written as DNA, the CDR3 is TGTGCCAGCAGTAGGGCAGCCCAAGAGACCCAGTACTTC. V is TRBV6-5 and J is TRBJ2-5; D is uncertain. CDR1 MNHEY and CDR2 SVGAGI come from the germline V gene. This CDR3 is built from 13 residues. Between the trimmed V and J ends, which lost 5 bases and 1 base, there was a span of 8 bases.

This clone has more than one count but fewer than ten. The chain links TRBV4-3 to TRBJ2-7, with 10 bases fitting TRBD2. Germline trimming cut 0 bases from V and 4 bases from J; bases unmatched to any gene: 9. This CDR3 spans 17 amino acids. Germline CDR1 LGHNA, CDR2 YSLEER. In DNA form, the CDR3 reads TGCGCCAGCAGCCAAGATCGTCTAGCGGGAGAAGGATACGAGCAGTACTTC. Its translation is CASSQDRLAGEGYEQYF.